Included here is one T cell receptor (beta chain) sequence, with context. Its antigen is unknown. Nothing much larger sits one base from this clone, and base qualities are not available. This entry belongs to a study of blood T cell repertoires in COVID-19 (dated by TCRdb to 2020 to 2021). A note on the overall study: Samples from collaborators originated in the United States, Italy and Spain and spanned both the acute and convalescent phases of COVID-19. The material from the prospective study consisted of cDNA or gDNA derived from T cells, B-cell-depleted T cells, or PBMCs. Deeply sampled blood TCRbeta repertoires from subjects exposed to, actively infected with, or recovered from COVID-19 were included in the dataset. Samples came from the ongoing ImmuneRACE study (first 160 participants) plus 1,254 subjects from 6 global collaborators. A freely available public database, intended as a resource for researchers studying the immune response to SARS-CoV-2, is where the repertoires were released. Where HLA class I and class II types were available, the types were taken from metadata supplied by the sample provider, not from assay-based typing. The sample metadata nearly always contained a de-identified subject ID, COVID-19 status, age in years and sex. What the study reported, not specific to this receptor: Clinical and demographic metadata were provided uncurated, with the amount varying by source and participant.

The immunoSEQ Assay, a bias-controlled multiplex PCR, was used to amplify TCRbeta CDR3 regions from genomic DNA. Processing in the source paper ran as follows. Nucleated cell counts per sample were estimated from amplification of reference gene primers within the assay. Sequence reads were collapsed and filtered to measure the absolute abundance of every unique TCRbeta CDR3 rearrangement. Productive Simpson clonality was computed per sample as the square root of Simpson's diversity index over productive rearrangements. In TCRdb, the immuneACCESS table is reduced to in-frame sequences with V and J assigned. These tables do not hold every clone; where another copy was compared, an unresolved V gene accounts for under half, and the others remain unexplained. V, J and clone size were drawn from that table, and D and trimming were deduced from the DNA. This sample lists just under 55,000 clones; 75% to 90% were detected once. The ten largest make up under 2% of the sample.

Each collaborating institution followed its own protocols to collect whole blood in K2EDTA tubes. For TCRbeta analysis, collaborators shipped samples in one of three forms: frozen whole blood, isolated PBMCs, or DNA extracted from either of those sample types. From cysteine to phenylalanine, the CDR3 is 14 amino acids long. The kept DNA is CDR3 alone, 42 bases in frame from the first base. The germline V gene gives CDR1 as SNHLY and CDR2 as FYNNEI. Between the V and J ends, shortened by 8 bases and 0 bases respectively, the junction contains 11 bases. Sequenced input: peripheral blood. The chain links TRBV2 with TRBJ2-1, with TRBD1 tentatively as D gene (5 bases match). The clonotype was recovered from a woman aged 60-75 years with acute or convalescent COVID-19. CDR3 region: CASGDRGSYNEQFF. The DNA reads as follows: TGTGCCAGCGGAGACAGAGGCTCCTACAATGAGCAGTTCTTC. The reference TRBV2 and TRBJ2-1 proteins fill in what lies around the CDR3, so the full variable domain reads EPEVTQTPSHQVTQMGQEVILRCVPISNHLYFYWYRQILGQKVEFLVSFYNNEISEKSEIFDDQFSVERPDGSNFTLKIRSTKLEDSAMYFCASGDRGSYNEQFFGPGTRLTVL.